What follows describes a single T cell receptor (beta chain). This specimen comes from a study of blood T cell repertoires in COVID-19. Looking at the study overall: Some COVID-19 samples were acute and others convalescent; all came from the United States, Italy and Spain. In each case, the material was cDNA or gDNA derived from T cells, B-cell-depleted T cells, or PBMCs.

The CDR3 has 13 amino acids. Looked up from germline, CDR1 is MNHEY and CDR2 is SVGAGI. V was cut by 11 bases and J by 2 bases, with 15 bases left in between. Study processing details: The assay estimated nucleated cells by amplifying reference gene primers. Produced via immunoSEQ multiplex PCR; TCRdb's table is partial and in-frame only. V, J and clone size derive from that table, while D and trimming were established from the DNA sequence. The data show 200,000 to 250,000 clones, roughly 80% seen once. Input material: peripheral blood. V usage is TRBV6-5 and J usage is TRBJ1-2, with D possibly TRBD1 on 5 matching bases. The source of this sequence is a woman of 80 years or more with acute or convalescent COVID-19. CDR3 protein: CAGKGTGNYGYTF. For the CDR3, the DNA is TGTGCCGGAAAGGGAACAGGCAACTATGGCTACACCTTC.